This note documents a single T cell receptor (beta chain) sequence. Trimming removed 2 bases at V and 4 bases at J, with 12 bases between. Germline V CDR1 and CDR2: MRHNA, SNTAGT. CDR3 size: 15 residues. The data were produced by immunoSEQ multiplex PCR, yet TCRdb's version contains in-frame clones alone and is incomplete. The sample holds about 44,000 clones, approximately 90% seen once. This entry belongs to a study of T cell changes during pregnancy in multiple sclerosis. The sequence was collected from a female donor with multiple sclerosis, enrolled in a pregnancy study. The chain joins TRBV6-4 to TRBJ2-1; D not certain. This material consisted of CD4+ T cells from peripheral blood mononuclear cells, taken after pregnancy. For the CDR3, the DNA is TGTGCCAGCAGTGACGAAGGAGAAAGGTACAATGAGCAGTTCTTC. This sequence encodes CASSDEGERYNEQFF.